Below, 14 T cell receptor beta chains from the same sample are listed, as sequenced in a study of blood T cells in healthy people across ages. The use of a sample-barcoded 5' primer and a J-beta primer mix characterized a second PCR of about 6 to 12 cycles. From the 5' RACE reads, TCRdb called clonotypes with MiXCR, one entry per CDR3 protein. The repertoire holds some 1,000,000 distinct CDR3 sequences, with approximately 26% as singletons. The data were also submitted as part of a second study, on T cells of mothers and their children.

Material: blood. The receptors originated from a girl aged 2-10 years in good health.

The V call is TRBV5-1, the J call TRBJ2-5; tentatively, D is TRBD1 or TRBD2 (5 bases each). Germline V CDR1 and CDR2: SGHRS, YFSETQ. Trimming shortened V by 4 bases and J by 5 bases, and 21 bases separated the two germline ends. The length of the CDR3 is 16 residues. CDR3 sequence reads: CASSATWDRQPETQYF. In DNA, the CDR3 is TGCGCCAGCAGCGCGACGTGGGACCGCCAACCGGAGACCCAGTACTTC.

This clonotype turned up a few times. An end of the junction differs from the germline gene, which may be a read error. The chain joins TRBV7-9 to TRBJ2-5; 7 bases line up with TRBD1. Germline CDR1 and CDR2: SEHNR and FQNEAQ (reference sequence). The CDR3 is made up of 14 amino acids. The CDR3 nucleotides read TGTGCCAGCAGCTTGACAGGGTCTAAAGAGACCCGGTACTTC. It specifies CASSLTGSKETRYF. The whole variable domain, filled in from reference TRBV7-9 and TRBJ2-5, reads DTGVSQNPRHKITKRGQNVTFRCDPISEHNRLYWYRQTLGQGPEFLTYFQNEAQLEKSRLLSDRFSAERPKGSFSTLEIQRTEQGDSAMYLCASSLTGSKETRYFGPGTRLLVL.

Notes on this clonotype: Given the absence of the conserved phenylalanine or tryptophan at the CDR3 end, a read error is likely. V is TRBV7-2 and J is TRBJ2-7; D remains ambiguous. Looked up from germline, CDR1 is SGHTA and CDR2 is FQGNSA. Trimming took 3 bases from V and 3 from J, leaving 9 bases between them. The CDR3 loop spans 13 amino acids. The CDR3, as DNA: TGTGCCAGCAGCTTGTCAGGTTACTACGAGCAGTACCTC. The encoded protein is CASSLSGYYEQYL.

This clonotype showed up just a few times. The gene calls are TRBV6-5 and TRBJ2-5; possible D gene TRBD2, 6 bases. The tail of the sequence fits TRBJ2-1 better, so the J call may be wrong. Germline V gene sequence: CDR1 MNHEY, CDR2 SVGAGI. The CDR3 totals 14 residues. CDR3 sequence (DNA): TGTGCCAGCAGTTACCCCGTTGACGGAGGGGAGCAGTTCTTC. Translating gives CASSYPVDGGEQFF.

Only a few counts were recorded for this clonotype. At one end the junction does not follow the germline gene, possibly because of a read error. The rearrangement joins TRBV4-3 to TRBJ1-1, with D unclear. Germline V lookup: CDR1 LGHNA, CDR2 YSLEER. The CDR3 is 16 residues long. CDR3 sequence reads: CASSQDSGVGNTEAFF. The CDR3, as DNA: TGCGCCAGCAGCCAAGATAGTGGGGTAGGAAACACCGAAGCTTTCTTT.

The chain employs TRBV28 and TRBJ2-7, with 8 bases that match TRBD1. CDR3 length: 14 residues. Germline loops: CDR1 MDHEN, CDR2 SYDVKM. The V segment lost 6 bases and the J segment 1 base; nucleotides outside the gene matches: 5. The CDR3 protein is CASSRGQESYEQYF. The CDR3 DNA reads TGTGCCAGCAGCCGGGGACAGGAGTCCTACGAGCAGTACTTC. The whole variable domain, remainder taken from reference TRBV28 and TRBJ2-7, is DVKVTQSSRYLVKRTGEKVFLECVQDMDHENMFWYRQDPGLGLRLIYFSYDVKMKEKGDIPEGYSVSREKKERFSLILESASTNQTSMYLCASSRGQESYEQYFGPGTRLTVT.

This chain links TRBV12-3 or TRBV12-4 with TRBJ1-2; 7 nucleotides align to TRBD1. V gave up 2 bases and J gave up 4 bases; unmatched junction bases: 4. The CDR3 is 14 residues long. CDR3 DNA: TGTGCCAGCAGTTTACAGGGACAGATCTATGGCTACACCTTC. It translates to CASSLQGQIYGYTF.

The V and J genes are TRBV29-1 and TRBJ2-7; TRBD1 might be the D (6 bases). Per germline, CDR1 SQVTM and CDR2 ANQGSEA. Deletions cut 4 bases from V and 2 bases from J, with 12 bases between. The CDR3 extends over 13 amino acids. CDR3 amino acids: CSVVVAGAYEQYF. The CDR3 bases are TGCAGCGTTGTCGTTGCAGGGGCCTACGAGCAGTACTTC.

This clonotype showed up just a few times. The chain carries TRBV10-3 and TRBJ2-5; 7 bases fit TRBD1. CDR3 length: 15 residues. The junction had 6 bases not matched to a gene; V was cut back by 3 bases and J by 2 bases. Looked up from germline, CDR1 is ENHRY and CDR2 is SYGVKD. The CDR3: CAISDRGKDQETQYF. In nucleotides, the CDR3 is TGTGCCATCAGTGACAGGGGGAAGGATCAAGAGACCCAGTACTTC.

This clonotype was seen more than once but under ten times. The genes are TRBV27 and TRBJ1-2, with a tentative D call TRBD1 (6 bases). The V end was cut by 5 bases, the J end by 7 bases, with 20 bases between. Germline lookup yields CDR1 MNHEY and CDR2 SMNVEV (reference sequence). CDR3 size: 15 residues. CDR3 sequence: CASSPNYGGSVGYTF. The CDR3 region has the DNA TGTGCCAGCAGTCCCAACTACGGGGGCAGTGTTGGCTACACCTTC.

This clonotype was observed a handful of times. V is TRBV5-4 and J is TRBJ1-1, with D unresolved. The V end lost 5 bases, the J end lost 1 base, and 18 bases lay between the germline ends. The germline gives CDR1 SGHNT, CDR2 YYREEE (reference sequence). This CDR3 has 16 amino acids. The CDR3 DNA follows: TGTGCCAGCAGGCTGGATCTTGGTGAGGGGAACACTGAAGCTTTCTTT. This encodes CASRLDLGEGNTEAFF.

Turning to this clonotype: In this CDR3 the conserved last residue, phenylalanine or tryptophan, is missing, so a read error is likely. V and J are TRBV24-1 and TRBJ2-7, with TRBD2 matching over 7 bases. Germline V lookup: CDR1 KGHDR, CDR2 SFDVKD. V lost 3 bases, J lost 1 base, and 5 bases stayed unmatched. The CDR3 is 15 residues long. CDR3 loop: CATSDIREGSYEQYL. The DNA for the CDR3 is TGTGCCACCAGTGATATCAGGGAGGGGTCCTACGAGCAGTACCTC.

The genes are TRBV5-6 and TRBJ2-1, with D perhaps assigned TRBD1 or TRBD2 (5 bases each). V lost 1 base to trimming and J lost 2 bases, with 10 bases between them. The length of the CDR3 is 15 residues. In germline, CDR1 is SGHDT, CDR2 YYEEEE. For the CDR3, the DNA is TGTGCCAGCAGCTTGATGCGAGGGGCCTACAATGAGCAGTTCTTC. The encoded protein is CASSLMRGAYNEQFF.

The sample holds a few counts of this clonotype. The J gene is TRBJ2-5, the V gene TRBV7-6; D gene ambiguous. Germline-derived CDR1 and CDR2 are SGHVS and FNYEAQ. Trimming removed 3 bases at V and 5 bases at J, with 19 bases between. This CDR3 spans 16 amino acids. CDR3 in DNA: TGTGCCAGCAGCTTCCGTGACGCTGCGGTCTGGGAGACCCAGTACTTC. Encoded protein: CASSFRDAAVWETQYF. The full variable domain, with the rest looked up from reference TRBV7-6 and TRBJ2-5, is GAGVSQSPRYKVTKRGQDVALRCDPISGHVSLYWYRQALGQGPEFLTYFNYEAQQDKSGLPNDRFSAERPEGSISTLTIQRTEQRDSAMYRCASSFRDAAVWETQYFGPGTRLLVL.